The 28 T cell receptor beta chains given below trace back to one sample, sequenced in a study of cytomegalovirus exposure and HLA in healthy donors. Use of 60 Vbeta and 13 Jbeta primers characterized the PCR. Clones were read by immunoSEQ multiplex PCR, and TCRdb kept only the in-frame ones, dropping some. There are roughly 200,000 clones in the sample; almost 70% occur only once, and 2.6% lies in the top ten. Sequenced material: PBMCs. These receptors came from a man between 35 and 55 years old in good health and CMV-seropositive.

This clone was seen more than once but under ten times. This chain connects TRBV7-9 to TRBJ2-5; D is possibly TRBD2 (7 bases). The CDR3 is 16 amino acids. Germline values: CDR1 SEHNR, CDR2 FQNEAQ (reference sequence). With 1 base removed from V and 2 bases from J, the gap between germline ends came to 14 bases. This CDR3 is CASSLGDRGAQETQYF. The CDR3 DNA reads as TGTGCCAGCAGCTTAGGCGATCGGGGGGCACAAGAGACCCAGTACTTC.

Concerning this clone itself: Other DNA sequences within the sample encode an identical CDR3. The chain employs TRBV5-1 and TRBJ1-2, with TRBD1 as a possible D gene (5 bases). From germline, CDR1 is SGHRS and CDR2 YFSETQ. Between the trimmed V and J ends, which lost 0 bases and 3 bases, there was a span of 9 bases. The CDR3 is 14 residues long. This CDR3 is CASSLAGGDYGYTF. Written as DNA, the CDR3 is TGCGCCAGCAGCTTGGCCGGAGGGGACTATGGCTACACCTTC. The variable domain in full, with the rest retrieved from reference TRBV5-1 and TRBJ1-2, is KAGVTQTPRYLIKTRGQQVTLSCSPISGHRSVSWYQQTPGQGLQFLFEYFSETQRNKGNFPGRFSGRQFSNSRSEMNVSTLELGDSALYLCASSLAGGDYGYTFGSGTRLTVV.

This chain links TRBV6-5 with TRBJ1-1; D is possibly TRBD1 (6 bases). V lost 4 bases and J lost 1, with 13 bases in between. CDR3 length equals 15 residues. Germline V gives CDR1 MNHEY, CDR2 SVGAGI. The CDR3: CASSSYRETNTEAFF. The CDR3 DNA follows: TGTGCCAGCAGTTCCTACAGGGAGACGAACACTGAAGCTTTCTTT.

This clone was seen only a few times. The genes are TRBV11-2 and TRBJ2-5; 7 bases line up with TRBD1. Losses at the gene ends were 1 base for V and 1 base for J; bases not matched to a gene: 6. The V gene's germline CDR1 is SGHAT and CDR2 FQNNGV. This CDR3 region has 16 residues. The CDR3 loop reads CASSLGYDRAQETQYF. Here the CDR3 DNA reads TGTGCCAGCAGCTTAGGTTACGACAGGGCCCAAGAGACCCAGTACTTC.

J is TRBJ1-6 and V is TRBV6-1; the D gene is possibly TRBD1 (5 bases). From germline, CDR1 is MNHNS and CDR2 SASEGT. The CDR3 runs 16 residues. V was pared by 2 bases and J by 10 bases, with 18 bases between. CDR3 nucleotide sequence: TGTGCCAGCAGTGAATCTCAGCTGGGGCGGGGCTCACCCCTCCACTTT. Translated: CASSESQLGRGSPLHF.

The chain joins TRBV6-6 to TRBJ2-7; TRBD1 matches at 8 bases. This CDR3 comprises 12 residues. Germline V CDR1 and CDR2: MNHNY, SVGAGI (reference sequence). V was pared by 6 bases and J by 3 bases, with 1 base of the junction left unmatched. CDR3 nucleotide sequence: TGTGCCAGCAGGACAGGGGACTACGAGCAGTACTTC. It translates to CASRTGDYEQYF.

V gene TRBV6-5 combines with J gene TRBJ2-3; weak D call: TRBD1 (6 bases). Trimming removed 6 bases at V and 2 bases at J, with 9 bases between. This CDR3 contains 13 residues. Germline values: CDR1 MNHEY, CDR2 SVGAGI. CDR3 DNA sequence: TGTGCCAGCAGGGACAGAGTCACAGATACGCAGTATTTT. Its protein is CASRDRVTDTQYF.

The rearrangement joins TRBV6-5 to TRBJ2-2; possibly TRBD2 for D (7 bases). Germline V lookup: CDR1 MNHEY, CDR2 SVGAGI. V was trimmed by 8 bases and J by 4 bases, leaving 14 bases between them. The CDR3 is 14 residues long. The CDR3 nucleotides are TGTGCCAGCGGGGAGGGGGGGCCCACCGGGGAGCTGTTTTTT. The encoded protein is CASGEGGPTGELFF.

For the CDR3, the DNA is TGTGCCAGCAGCTTACGTTCCGGACTTGAAGCTTTCTTT. This codes for CASSLRSGLEAFF. This chain uses TRBV7-6 with TRBJ1-1; D not resolved. Germline values: CDR1 SGHVS, CDR2 FNYEAQ. The CDR3 sequence is 13 residues long. Deletions cut 2 bases from V and 7 bases from J, with 11 bases between.

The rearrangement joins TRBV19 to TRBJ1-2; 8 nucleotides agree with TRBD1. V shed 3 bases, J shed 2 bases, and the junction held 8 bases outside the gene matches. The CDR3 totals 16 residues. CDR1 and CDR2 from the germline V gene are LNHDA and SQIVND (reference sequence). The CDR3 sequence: CASSIKLTGGNYGYTF. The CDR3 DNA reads TGTGCCAGTAGTATTAAACTCACAGGGGGGAACTATGGCTACACCTTC.

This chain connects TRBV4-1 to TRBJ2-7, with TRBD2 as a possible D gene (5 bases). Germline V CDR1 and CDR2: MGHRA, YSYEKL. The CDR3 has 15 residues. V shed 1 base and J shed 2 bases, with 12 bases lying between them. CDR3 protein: CASSQVWGEAYEQYF. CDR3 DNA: TGCGCCAGCAGCCAAGTCTGGGGAGAAGCCTACGAGCAGTACTTC.

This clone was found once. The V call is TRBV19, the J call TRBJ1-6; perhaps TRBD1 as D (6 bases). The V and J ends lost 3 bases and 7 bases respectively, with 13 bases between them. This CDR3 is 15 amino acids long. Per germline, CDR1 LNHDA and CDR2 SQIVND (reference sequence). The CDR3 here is CASSIPAQGNSPLHF. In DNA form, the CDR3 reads TGTGCCAGTAGTATTCCCGCGCAGGGGAATTCACCCCTCCACTTT.

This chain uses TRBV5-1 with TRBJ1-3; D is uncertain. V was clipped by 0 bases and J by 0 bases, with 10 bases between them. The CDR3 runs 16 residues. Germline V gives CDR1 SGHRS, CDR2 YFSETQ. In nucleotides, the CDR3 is TGCGCCAGCAGCTTGGGGACTCCTAGCTCTGGAAACACCATATATTTT. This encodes CASSLGTPSSGNTIYF.

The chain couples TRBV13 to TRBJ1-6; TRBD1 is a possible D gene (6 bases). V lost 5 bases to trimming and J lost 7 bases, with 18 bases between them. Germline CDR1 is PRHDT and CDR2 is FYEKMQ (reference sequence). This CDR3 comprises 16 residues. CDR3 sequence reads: CASSPPINQGNSPLHF. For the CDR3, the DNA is TGTGCCAGCAGCCCACCCATCAACCAGGGGAATTCACCCCTCCACTTT.

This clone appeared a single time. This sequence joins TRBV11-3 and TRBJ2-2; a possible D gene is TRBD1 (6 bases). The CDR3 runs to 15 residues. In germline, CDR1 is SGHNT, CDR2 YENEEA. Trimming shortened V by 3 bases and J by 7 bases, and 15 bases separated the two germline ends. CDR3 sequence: CASSLFRGKGGELFF. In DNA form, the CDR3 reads TGTGCCAGCAGCTTGTTTAGGGGGAAAGGCGGGGAGCTGTTTTTT. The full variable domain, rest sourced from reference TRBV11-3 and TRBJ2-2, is EAGVVQSPRYKIIEKKQPVAFWCNPISGHNTLYWYLQNLGQGPELLIRYENEEAVDDSQLPKDRFSAERLKGVDSTLKIQPAELGDSAVYLCASSLFRGKGGELFFGEGSRLTVL.

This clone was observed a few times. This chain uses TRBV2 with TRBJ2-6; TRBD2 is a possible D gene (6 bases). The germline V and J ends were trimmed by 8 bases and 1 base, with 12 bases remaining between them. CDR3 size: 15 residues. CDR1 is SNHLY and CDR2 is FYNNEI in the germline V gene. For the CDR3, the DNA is TGTGCCAGCCGGGAGTGGGCTTCTGGGGCCAACGTCCTGACTTTC. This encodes CASREWASGANVLTF.

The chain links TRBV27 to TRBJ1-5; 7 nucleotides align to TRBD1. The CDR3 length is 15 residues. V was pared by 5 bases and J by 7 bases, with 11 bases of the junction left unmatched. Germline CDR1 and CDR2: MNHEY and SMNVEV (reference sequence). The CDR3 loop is CASSPGTVDNQPQHF. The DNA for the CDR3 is TGTGCCAGCAGTCCGGGGACAGTTGATAACCAGCCCCAGCATTTT.

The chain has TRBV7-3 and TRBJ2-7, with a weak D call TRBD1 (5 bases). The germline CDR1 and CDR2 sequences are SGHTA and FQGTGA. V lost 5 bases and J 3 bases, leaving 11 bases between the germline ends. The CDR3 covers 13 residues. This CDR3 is CASSPGKGYEQYF. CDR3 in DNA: TGTGCCAGCAGCCCAGGGAAGGGCTACGAGCAGTACTTC.

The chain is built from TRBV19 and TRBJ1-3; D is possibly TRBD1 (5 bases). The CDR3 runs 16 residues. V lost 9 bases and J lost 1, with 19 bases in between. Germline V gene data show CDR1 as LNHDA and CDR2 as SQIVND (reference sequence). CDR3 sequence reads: CASAEGGEGSGNTIYF. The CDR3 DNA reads TGTGCCAGCGCCGAAGGAGGGGAAGGTTCTGGAAACACCATATATTTT.

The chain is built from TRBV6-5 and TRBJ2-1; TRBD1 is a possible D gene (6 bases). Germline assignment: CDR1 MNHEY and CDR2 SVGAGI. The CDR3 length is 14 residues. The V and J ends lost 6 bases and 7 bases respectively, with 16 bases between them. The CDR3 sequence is CASSPLDSRNEQFF. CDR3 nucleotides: TGTGCCAGCAGCCCTCTGGACAGTCGGAATGAGCAGTTCTTC.

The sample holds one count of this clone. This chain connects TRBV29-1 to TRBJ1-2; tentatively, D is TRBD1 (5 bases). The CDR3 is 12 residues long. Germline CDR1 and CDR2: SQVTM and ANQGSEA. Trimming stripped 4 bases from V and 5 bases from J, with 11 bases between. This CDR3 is CSVGDGGYGYTF. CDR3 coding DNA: TGCAGCGTTGGGGATGGGGGGTATGGCTACACCTTC.

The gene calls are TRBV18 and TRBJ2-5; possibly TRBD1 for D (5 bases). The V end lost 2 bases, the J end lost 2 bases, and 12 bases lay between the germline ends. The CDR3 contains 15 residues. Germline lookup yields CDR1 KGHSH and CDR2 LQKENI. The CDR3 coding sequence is TGTGCCAGCTCACCAAGGGGAAGTAGGCAAGAGACCCAGTACTTC. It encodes CASSPRGSRQETQYF.

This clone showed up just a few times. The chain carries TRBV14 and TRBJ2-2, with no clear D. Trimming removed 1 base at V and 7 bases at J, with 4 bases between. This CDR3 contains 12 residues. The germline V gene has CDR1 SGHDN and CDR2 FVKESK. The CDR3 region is CASSQAVGELFF. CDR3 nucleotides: TGTGCCAGCAGCCAAGCCGTCGGGGAGCTGTTTTTT.

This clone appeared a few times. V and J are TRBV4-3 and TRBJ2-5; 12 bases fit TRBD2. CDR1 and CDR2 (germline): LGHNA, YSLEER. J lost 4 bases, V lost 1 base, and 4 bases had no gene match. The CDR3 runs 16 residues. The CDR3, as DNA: TGCGCCAGCAGCCAAGCGCTAGCGGGGGGGGGAGAGACCCAGTACTTC. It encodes CASSQALAGGGETQYF.

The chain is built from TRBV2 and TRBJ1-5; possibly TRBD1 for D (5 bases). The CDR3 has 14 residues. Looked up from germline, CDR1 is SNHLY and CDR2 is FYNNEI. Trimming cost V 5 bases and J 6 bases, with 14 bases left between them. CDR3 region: CASSLEGLGQPQHF. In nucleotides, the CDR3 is TGTGCCAGCAGTTTGGAGGGGCTAGGTCAGCCCCAGCATTTT.

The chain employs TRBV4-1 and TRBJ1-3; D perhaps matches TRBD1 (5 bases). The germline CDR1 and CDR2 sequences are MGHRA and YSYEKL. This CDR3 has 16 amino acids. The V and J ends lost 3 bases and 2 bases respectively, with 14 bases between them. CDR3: CASSQDYQGAGNTIYF. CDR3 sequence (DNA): TGCGCCAGCAGCCAGGACTATCAGGGCGCTGGAAACACCATATATTTT.

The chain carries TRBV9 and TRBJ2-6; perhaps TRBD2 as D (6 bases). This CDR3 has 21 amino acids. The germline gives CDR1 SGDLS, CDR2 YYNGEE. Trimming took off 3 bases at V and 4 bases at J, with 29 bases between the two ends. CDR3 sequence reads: CASSGGDGLPPLKAGANVLTF. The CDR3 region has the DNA TGTGCCAGCAGCGGCGGGGATGGCCTGCCGCCACTTAAAGCAGGGGCCAACGTCCTGACTTTC. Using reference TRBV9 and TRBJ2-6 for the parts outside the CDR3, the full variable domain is DSGVTQTPKHLITATGQRVTLRCSPRSGDLSVYWYQQSLDQGLQFLIQYYNGEERAKGNILERFSAQQFPDLHSELNLSSLELGDSALYFCASSGGDGLPPLKAGANVLTFGAGSRLTVL.

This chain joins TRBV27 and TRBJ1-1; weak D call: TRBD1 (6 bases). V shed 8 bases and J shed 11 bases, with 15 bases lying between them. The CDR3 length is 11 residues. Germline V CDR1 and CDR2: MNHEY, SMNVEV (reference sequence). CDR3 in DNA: TGTGCCAGCTGGGGGGGGGCTTGGGCTTTCTTT. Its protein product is CASWGGAWAFF.